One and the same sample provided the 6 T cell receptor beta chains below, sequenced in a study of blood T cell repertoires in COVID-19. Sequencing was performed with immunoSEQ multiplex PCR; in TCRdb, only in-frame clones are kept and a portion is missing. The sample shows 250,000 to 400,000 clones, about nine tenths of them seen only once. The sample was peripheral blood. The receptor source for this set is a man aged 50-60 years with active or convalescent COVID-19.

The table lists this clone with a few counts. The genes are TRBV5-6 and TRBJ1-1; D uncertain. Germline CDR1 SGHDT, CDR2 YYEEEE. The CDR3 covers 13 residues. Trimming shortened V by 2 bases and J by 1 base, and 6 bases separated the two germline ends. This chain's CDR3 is CASSFGSNTEAFF. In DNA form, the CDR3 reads TGTGCCAGCAGCTTCGGTTCGAACACTGAAGCTTTCTTT. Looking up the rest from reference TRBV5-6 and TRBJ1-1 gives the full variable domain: DAGVTQSPTHLIKTRGQQVTLRCSPKSGHDTVSWYQQALGQGPQFIFQYYEEEERQRGNFPDRFSGHQFPNYSSELNVNALLLGDSALYLCASSFGSNTEAFFGQGTRLTVV.

The CDR3 here is CASALGGEAFF. CDR3 sequence (DNA): TGTGCCAGCGCCTTGGGGGGTGAAGCTTTCTTT. V is TRBV6-6 and J is TRBJ1-1; tentative D call: TRBD1 (5 bases). CDR3 length equals 11 residues. V was pared by 8 bases and J by 7 bases, with 11 bases between. In germline, CDR1 is MNHNY, CDR2 SVGAGI (reference sequence).

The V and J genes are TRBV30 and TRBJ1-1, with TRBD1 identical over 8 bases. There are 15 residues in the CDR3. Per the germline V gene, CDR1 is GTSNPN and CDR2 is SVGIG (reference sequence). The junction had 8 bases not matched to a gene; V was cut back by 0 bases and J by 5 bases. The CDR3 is CAWSVARTGSTEAFF. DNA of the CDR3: TGTGCCTGGAGTGTAGCCCGGACAGGGAGTACTGAAGCTTTCTTT.

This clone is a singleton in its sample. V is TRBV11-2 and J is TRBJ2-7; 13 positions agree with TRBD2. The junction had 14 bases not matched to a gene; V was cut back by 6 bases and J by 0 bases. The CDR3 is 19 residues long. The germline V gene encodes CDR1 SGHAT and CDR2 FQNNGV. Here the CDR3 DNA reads TGTGCCAGCAGTTCAGGGGCCACTAGCGGGAGGGCTGGCTCCTACGAGCAGTACTTC. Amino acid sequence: CASSSGATSGRAGSYEQYF.

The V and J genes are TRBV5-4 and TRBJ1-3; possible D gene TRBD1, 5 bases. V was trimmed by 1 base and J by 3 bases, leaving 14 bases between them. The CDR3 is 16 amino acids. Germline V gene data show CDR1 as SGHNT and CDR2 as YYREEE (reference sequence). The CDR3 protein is CASSLFGTGGGNTIYF. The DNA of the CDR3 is TGTGCCAGCAGCTTGTTTGGCACAGGCGGTGGAAACACCATATATTTT.

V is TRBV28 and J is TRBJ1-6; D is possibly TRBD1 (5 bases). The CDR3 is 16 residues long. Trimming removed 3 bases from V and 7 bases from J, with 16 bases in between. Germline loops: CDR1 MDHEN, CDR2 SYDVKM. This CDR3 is CASSFTTDRRNSPLHF. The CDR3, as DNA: TGTGCCAGCAGTTTCACGACAGATCGAAGGAATTCACCCCTCCACTTT.